This entry lists 20 T cell receptor beta chains sequenced from one sample in a study of regulatory T cells in long-lasting Graves disease. Time point: persistent/refractory GD, antithyroid drugs over 5 years with positive TRAb. PBMCs provided the RNA from which the TCR library was made. HTBI primers from iRepertoire and Arm-PCR of CDR3 regions yielded the TCR beta libraries. TCRdb ran MiXCR on the multiplex PCR reads and lists one entry per CDR3 protein. The sample holds some 430,000 distinct CDR3 sequences, about a fifth seen once. This specimen was peripheral blood mononuclear cells (PBMCs), taken when the disease was refractory, from a patient treated with antithyroid drugs. The source of these receptors is a female donor with Graves disease.

This clonotype occurred many times. V gene TRBV24-1 combines with J gene TRBJ1-4; TRBD1 matches at 8 bases. From germline, CDR1 is KGHDR and CDR2 SFDVKD. V dropped 3 bases and J dropped 12; count of bases not matched to a gene: 2. The CDR3 has 12 amino acids. CDR3 in amino acids: CATSDPGGQLFF. CDR3 coding DNA: TGTGCCACCAGTGATCCAGGGGGCCAACTGTTTTTT.

This sequence joins TRBV7-9 and TRBJ1-6, with TRBD1 matching 8 bases. Trimming took 3 bases from V and 7 from J; bases not matched to a gene: 5. CDR3 size: 15 residues. Germline loops: CDR1 SEHNR, CDR2 FQNEAQ (reference sequence). As DNA, the CDR3 is TGTGCCAGCAGCTTCGCAGGGGGCGGAAATTCACCCCTCCACTTT. This translates into CASSFAGGGNSPLHF.

This clonotype showed up many times. V is TRBV11-2 and J is TRBJ2-4, with 12 bases fitting TRBD1. From germline, CDR1 is SGHAT and CDR2 FQNNGV. This CDR3 has 18 amino acids. V shed 5 bases, J shed 8 bases, and the junction held 16 bases outside the gene matches. CDR3 in amino acids: CASSPRPSPGQGAYIQYF. In DNA form, the CDR3 reads TGTGCCAGCAGCCCTAGACCGTCTCCGGGACAGGGGGCATACATTCAGTACTTC. Filled out from reference TRBV11-2 and TRBJ2-4, the complete variable domain reads EAGVAQSPRYKIIEKRQSVAFWCNPISGHATLYWYQQILGQGPKLLIQFQNNGVVDDSQLPKDRFSAERLKGVDSTLKIQPAKLEDSAVYLCASSPRPSPGQGAYIQYFGAGTRLSVL.

V gene TRBV11-2 combines with J gene TRBJ2-5; D perhaps matches TRBD1 (5 bases). The germline CDR1 and CDR2 sequences are SGHAT and FQNNGV. This CDR3 contains 14 residues. Trimming left V 5 bases short and J 5 bases short, with 15 bases between. CDR3 coding DNA: TGTGCCAGCAGCCCCCACAAGGGGAAGGAGACCCAGTACTTC. Translating gives CASSPHKGKETQYF.

The chain joins TRBV5-1 to TRBJ1-1, with D possibly being TRBD1 (5 bases). V was trimmed by 0 bases and J by 0 bases, leaving 12 bases between them. This CDR3 has 16 amino acids. Germline CDR1 reads SGHRS; CDR2 reads YFSETQ. In DNA, the CDR3 is TGCGCCAGCAGCTTGGATTTCAGGGCAATGAACACTGAAGCTTTCTTT. Translated, it gives CASSLDFRAMNTEAFF.

This clonotype was detected many times. The chain is built from TRBV28 and TRBJ2-7; TRBD2 aligns across 7 bases. The V and J ends lost 6 bases and 4 bases, in that order; junction bases with no gene match: 12. Germline values: CDR1 MDHEN, CDR2 SYDVKM. This CDR3 comprises 15 residues. This CDR3 reads CASSLGAGTTYEQYF. The CDR3 DNA reads TGTGCCAGCAGCCTGGGAGCGGGGACTACTTACGAGCAGTACTTC.

CDR3 in DNA: TGCAGCGTTGAAGACAGCGTTTCGGAGCCGGCAACTGAAGCTTTCTTT. Its translation is CSVEDSVSEPATEAFF. The J gene is TRBJ1-1, the V gene TRBV29-1; D unresolved. The CDR3 runs to 16 residues. Germline CDR1 SQVTM, CDR2 ANQGSEA. Trimming shortened V by 0 bases and J by 5 bases, and 19 bases separated the two germline ends.

This clonotype was detected a few times. The chain combines TRBV24-1 with TRBJ1-2, with unresolved D. Germline V lookup: CDR1 KGHDR, CDR2 SFDVKD. The CDR3 length is 13 residues. Trimming pared 0 bases from V and 7 bases from J, leaving 8 bases between. CDR3 sequence reads: CATSDLQAGGYTF. CDR3 DNA sequence: TGTGCCACCAGTGATTTGCAGGCGGGTGGCTACACCTTC.

This clonotype has only a few counts. The chain carries TRBV7-9 and TRBJ2-5; 10 nucleotides agree with TRBD1. The CDR3 totals 13 residues. With V trimmed by 5 bases and J by 9 bases, 6 bases remained unmatched. Germline CDR1 reads SEHNR; CDR2 reads FQNEAQ (reference sequence). CDR3 sequence: CASSPGQGEAQYF. The CDR3 bases are TGTGCCAGCAGCCCAGGACAGGGGGAGGCCCAGTACTTC.

This clonotype was seen many times. The chain has TRBV5-8 and TRBJ2-5; D may be TRBD1 (5 bases). The V end was cut by 0 bases, the J end by 5 bases, with 11 bases between. The CDR3 sequence is 14 residues long. In germline, CDR1 is SGHTS, CDR2 YDEGEE. CDR3 bases: TGTGCCAGCAGCTTGGGTGGGGCTCGGGAGACCCAGTACTTC. Translated: CASSLGGARETQYF. Full variable domain (outside the CDR3, taken from reference TRBV5-8 and TRBJ2-5): EAGVTQSPTHLIKTRGQQATLRCSPISGHTSVYWYQQALGLGLQFLLWYDEGEERNRGNFPPRFSGRQFPNYSSELNVNALELEDSALYLCASSLGGARETQYFGPGTRLLVL.

CDR3 sequence: CAWIPMNTEAFF. The CDR3 DNA reads TGTGCCTGGATTCCCATGAACACTGAAGCTTTCTTT. V and J are TRBV30 and TRBJ1-1; no clear D. V lost 4 bases, J lost 0 bases, and 6 bases lay in between. From germline, CDR1 is GTSNPN and CDR2 SVGIG (reference sequence). This CDR3 has 12 amino acids.

The table lists this clonotype with a few counts. The rearrangement links TRBV24-1 to TRBJ2-2; TRBD2 matches at 10 bases. Germline V lookup: CDR1 KGHDR, CDR2 SFDVKD. The V gene end was trimmed by 5 bases and the J gene end by 5 bases; junction bases not matched to a gene: 16. The CDR3 consists of 19 residues. In nucleotides, the CDR3 is TGTGCCACCAGTGGCACCGGGCTAGCGGGAGTAATCGGGACCGGGGAGCTGTTTTTT. Translation: CATSGTGLAGVIGTGELFF.

This clonotype was detected ten times or more. The chain is built from TRBV10-3 and TRBJ2-7; 8 positions agree with TRBD1. Germline values: CDR1 ENHRY, CDR2 SYGVKD. Trimming at V came to 2 bases and at J to 0 bases, leaving 0 bases not matched to a gene. The CDR3 has 14 amino acids. DNA of the CDR3: TGTGCCATCAGTGAGGACAGGGGCTCCTACGAGCAGTACTTC. Its translation is CAISEDRGSYEQYF.

Many counts were recorded for this clonotype. This chain links TRBV20-1 with TRBJ2-7; 7 bases match TRBD1. Trimming removed 4 bases from V and 4 bases from J; junction bases left unmatched: 10. Germline V gene sequence: CDR1 DFQATT, CDR2 SNEGSKA (reference sequence). CDR3 length equals 14 residues. The CDR3 loop reads CSAMAGGNAYEQYF. CDR3 DNA sequence: TGCAGTGCTATGGCAGGGGGAAACGCATACGAGCAGTACTTC.

This clonotype appeared a few times. V and J are TRBV19 and TRBJ1-5; a weak D match, TRBD1 (6 bases). Per the germline V gene, CDR1 is LNHDA and CDR2 is SQIVND (reference sequence). The ends were cut back, 7 bases at V and 0 bases at J, with 19 bases in the middle. This CDR3 region has 17 residues. The CDR3 here is CASMEGFQGPSNQPQHF. The CDR3 bases are TGTGCCAGTATGGAGGGGTTTCAGGGGCCTAGCAATCAGCCCCAGCATTTT. Drawing the rest from reference TRBV19 and TRBJ1-5, the complete variable domain is DGGITQSPKYLFRKEGQNVTLSCEQNLNHDAMYWYRQDPGQGLRLIYYSQIVNDFQKGDIAEGYSVSREKKESFPLTVTSAQKNPTAFYLCASMEGFQGPSNQPQHFGDGTRLSIL.

Ten or more counts support this clonotype. V gene TRBV11-2 combines with J gene TRBJ2-4; perhaps TRBD1 as D (6 bases). This CDR3 has 15 residues. Germline values: CDR1 SGHAT, CDR2 FQNNGV. The ends were cut back, 3 bases at V and 7 bases at J, with 16 bases in the middle. CDR3 nucleotide sequence: TGTGCCAGCAGCTTTGGGGGCCCCCCTAGTAACATTCAGTACTTC. It translates to CASSFGGPPSNIQYF. The variable domain in full, completed from reference TRBV11-2 and TRBJ2-4, reads EAGVAQSPRYKIIEKRQSVAFWCNPISGHATLYWYQQILGQGPKLLIQFQNNGVVDDSQLPKDRFSAERLKGVDSTLKIQPAKLEDSAVYLCASSFGGPPSNIQYFGAGTRLSVL.

Many counts were recorded for this clonotype. V is TRBV7-2 and J is TRBJ1-2; TRBD1 matches 7 bases. The CDR3 extends over 15 amino acids. Germline V CDR1 and CDR2: SGHTA, FQGNSA. Trimming cost V 4 bases and J 5 bases; bases outside gene matches: 10. The CDR3 region has the DNA TGTGCCAGCAGCTCCGACAGGGCCTCAGGGTATGGCTACACCTTC. Residues: CASSSDRASGYGYTF.

This clonotype was observed at least ten times. The chain combines TRBV7-2 with TRBJ1-4; no firm D call. Looked up from germline, CDR1 is SGHTA and CDR2 is FQGNSA. V was clipped by 1 base and J by 5 bases, with 14 bases between them. The CDR3 is 16 residues long. The chain's CDR3 is CASSLVFIGGNEKLFF. The CDR3, as DNA: TGTGCCAGCAGCTTAGTTTTCATAGGTGGGAATGAAAAACTGTTTTTT.

The genes are TRBV6-2 or TRBV6-3 and TRBJ2-2; TRBD1 aligns across 7 bases. CDR3 size: 13 residues. Losses at the gene ends were 5 bases for V and 8 bases for J; bases not matched to a gene: 5. Germline V gives CDR1 MNHEY, CDR2 SVGEGT. CDR3 residues: CASSELRGGELFF. The DNA for the CDR3 is TGTGCCAGCAGTGAACTCAGGGGGGGGGAGCTGTTTTTT.

This clonotype was recorded at least ten times. V usage is TRBV3-1 and J usage is TRBJ1-4; D not resolved. The V gene lost 0 bases and the J gene lost 0 bases, with 8 bases spanning the gap. The germline CDR1 and CDR2 sequences are LGHDT and YNNKEL (reference sequence). The CDR3 runs 16 residues. CDR3 in amino acids: CASSQDLVATNEKLFF. In nucleotides, the CDR3 is TGTGCCAGCAGCCAAGATCTGGTCGCAACTAATGAAAAACTGTTTTTT.